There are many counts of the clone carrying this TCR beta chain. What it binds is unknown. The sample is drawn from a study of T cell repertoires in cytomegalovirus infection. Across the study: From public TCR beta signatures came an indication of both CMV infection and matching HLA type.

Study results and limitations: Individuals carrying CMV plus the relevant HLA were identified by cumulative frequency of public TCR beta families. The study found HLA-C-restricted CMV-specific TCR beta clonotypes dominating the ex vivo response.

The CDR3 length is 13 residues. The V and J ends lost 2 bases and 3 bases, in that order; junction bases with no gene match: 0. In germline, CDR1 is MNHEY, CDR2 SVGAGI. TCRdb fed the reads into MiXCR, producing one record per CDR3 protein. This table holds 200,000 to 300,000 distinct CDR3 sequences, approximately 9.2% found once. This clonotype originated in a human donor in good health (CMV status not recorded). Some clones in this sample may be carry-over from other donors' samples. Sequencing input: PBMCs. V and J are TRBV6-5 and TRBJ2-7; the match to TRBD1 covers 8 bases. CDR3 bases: TGTGCCAGCAGTTACGACAGGGGCTACGAGCAGTACTTC. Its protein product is CASSYDRGYEQYF.